The 7 T cell receptor beta chains listed next were all sequenced from one sample in a study of neoadjuvant anti-PD-1 for oral cavity cancer. Here immunoSEQ multiplex PCR was the method, and the copy in TCRdb shows in-frame clones only, minus some. There are nearly 15,000 clones in the sample; about 36% occur only once, and 39% lies in the top ten. Time point noted: after neoadjuvant nivolumab, at surgical resection. Material: tumor tissue, obtained after nivolumab (anti-PD-1) treatment. Receptor source: a person between 35 and 79 years old with oral cavity squamous cell carcinoma.

This clone showed up just a few times. This chain connects TRBV2 to TRBJ1-2, with D tentatively TRBD1 (6 bases). Per the germline V gene, CDR1 is SNHLY and CDR2 is FYNNEI. The CDR3 has 14 amino acids. V lost 3 bases and J lost 7, with 15 bases in between. This CDR3 reads CASSEEMGALGYTF. DNA for the CDR3: TGTGCCAGCAGTGAGGAAATGGGGGCGCTTGGCTACACCTTC.

This clone appeared many times. This chain joins TRBV4-3 and TRBJ2-7; D is possibly TRBD1 (5 bases). The CDR3 has 13 residues. From germline, CDR1 is LGHNA and CDR2 YSLEER. Trimming left V 1 base short and J 4 bases short, with 8 bases between. The CDR3 DNA is TGCGCCAGCAGCCAAGGACAGAGGTACGAGCAGTACTTC. It encodes CASSQGQRYEQYF.

A few counts support this clone. The V and J genes are TRBV5-8 and TRBJ2-5; either TRBD1 or TRBD2 may fit D (5 bases each). Germline CDR1 SGHTS, CDR2 YDEGEE. This CDR3 region has 14 residues. V was shortened by 4 bases and J by 5 bases, with 15 bases between the two germline ends. The CDR3 sequence: CASSAGTAGETQYF. The DNA of the CDR3 is TGTGCCAGCAGCGCCGGGACGGCGGGCGAGACCCAGTACTTC.

V is TRBV5-8 and J is TRBJ1-1; no definite D call. The CDR3 is made up of 14 amino acids. The V end lost 1 base, the J end lost 7 bases, and 14 bases lay between the germline ends. Looked up from germline, CDR1 is SGHTS and CDR2 is YDEGEE. DNA of the CDR3: TGTGCCAGCAGCTTGAGTAGGGAAGGAGATGAAGCTTTCTTT. It translates to CASSLSREGDEAFF.

The chain has TRBV6-5 and TRBJ1-2; 8 bases align to TRBD1. Losses at the gene ends were 6 bases for V and 3 bases for J; bases not matched to a gene: 0. The CDR3 totals 12 residues. The germline V gene has CDR1 MNHEY and CDR2 SVGAGI. The CDR3 sequence: CASRTGDYGYTF. The CDR3 DNA sequence: TGTGCCAGCAGGACAGGGGACTATGGCTACACCTTC.

This clone turned up a few times. The rearrangement uses TRBV7-2 and TRBJ2-7; TRBD2 agrees at 12 bases. With 0 bases clipped from V and 3 bases from J, the junction kept 0 bases outside the gene matches. The germline gives CDR1 SGHTA, CDR2 FQGNSA. The CDR3 contains 15 residues. Written as DNA, the CDR3 is TGTGCCAGCAGCTTAGCGACTAGCGGGGGCTACGAGCAGTACTTC. Protein sequence: CASSLATSGGYEQYF.

This chain links TRBV11-3 with TRBJ2-1, with TRBD2 matching 15 bases. V trimming: 5 bases; J trimming: 8 bases; junction bases outside the gene matches: 7. CDR1 and CDR2 (germline): SGHNT, YENEEA. This CDR3 contains 16 residues. CDR3 loop: CASSQGLAGGRDEQFF. As DNA, the CDR3 is TGTGCCAGCAGCCAGGGACTAGCGGGGGGTAGGGATGAGCAGTTCTTC.